This T cell receptor (beta chain) was documented in a study of a mutant IDH1 vaccine in newly diagnosed glioma. As for the study in general: Vaccination followed radiotherapy alone by 4-6 weeks, or accompanied temozolomide cycles. In the visit schedule, V12 fell in week 35, while V13 fell in week 47.

The CDR3 is 16 amino acids. Germline CDR1 and CDR2: MNHNS and SASEGT. Trimming removed 4 bases from V and 0 bases from J, with 13 bases in between. Time point of the sample: week 35, safety follow-up. Every vaccine dose comprised 300 ug of mutant IDH1 20-mer peptide plus topical imiquimod. Eight vaccine doses were administered to patients at weeks 1, 3, 5, 7, 11, 15, 19 and 23. Each of the donors came in with new WHO grade 3 or 4 astrocytomas that were IDH1-mutant and ATRX-lost. Measured with immunoSEQ multiplex PCR; TCRdb has only the in-frame clones, and not every one. The sample contains some 48,000 clones, around 78% of which appear only once. Regarding this clone: Its target is unknown.

The chain joins TRBV6-1 to TRBJ2-1; D possibly uses TRBD1 or TRBD2 (5 bases each). The TCR originated in a man aged 35 to 55 with glioma. This sample comprised PBMCs, obtained from a glioma patient whose treatment included an IDH1 peptide vaccine. Written as DNA, the CDR3 is TGTGCCAGCAGTGCGAGGGACGATAGCTCCTACAATGAGCAGTTCTTC. The encoded protein is CASSARDDSSYNEQFF.